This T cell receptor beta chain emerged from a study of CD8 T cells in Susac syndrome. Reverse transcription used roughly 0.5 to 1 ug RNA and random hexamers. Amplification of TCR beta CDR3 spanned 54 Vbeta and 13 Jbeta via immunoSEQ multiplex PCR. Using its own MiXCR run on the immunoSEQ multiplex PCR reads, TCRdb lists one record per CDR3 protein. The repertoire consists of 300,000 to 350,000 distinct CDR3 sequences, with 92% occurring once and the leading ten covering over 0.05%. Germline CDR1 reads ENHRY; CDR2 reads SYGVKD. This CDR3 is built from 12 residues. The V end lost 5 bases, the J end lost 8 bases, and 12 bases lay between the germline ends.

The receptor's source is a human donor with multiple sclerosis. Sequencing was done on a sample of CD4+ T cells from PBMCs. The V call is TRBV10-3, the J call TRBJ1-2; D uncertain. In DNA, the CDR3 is TGTGCCATCAGTTCCGACGGGAGAGGCTACACCTTC. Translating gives CAISSDGRGYTF.